This TCR beta chain was identified in a study of blood T cell repertoires in COVID-19. Background on the study: From T cells, B-cell-depleted T cells, or PBMCs came the material, which was cDNA or gDNA.

Seattle participants joined during active infection and were tracked over time. Methods used by the authors: Amplifying reference gene primers gave estimates of nucleated cell counts. The assay was immunoSEQ multiplex PCR, and TCRdb's table has in-frame clones only and misses some. V, J and clone size derive from that table, while D and trimming were established from the DNA sequence. Of roughly 230,000 clones in the sample, 90% were seen once. This clonotype was obtained from a woman in her sixties with COVID-19, enrolled during active disease. Material: peripheral blood.

This CDR3 reads CASSPFRGAITEAFF. CDR3 sequence (DNA): TGTGCCAGCAGCCCCTTTCGGGGGGCGATCACTGAAGCTTTCTTT. The J gene is TRBJ1-1, the V gene TRBV7-2, with D tentatively TRBD1 (6 bases). Trimming took off 5 bases at V and 4 bases at J, with 17 bases between the two ends. Germline assignment: CDR1 SGHTA and CDR2 FQGNSA. This CDR3 spans 15 amino acids.